This passage covers 16 T cell receptor beta chains from one sample sequenced in a study of blood T cells in healthy people across ages. Alongside a J-beta primer mix, a sample-barcoded 5' primer served in a second PCR lasting about 7 to 12 cycles. TCRdb fed the 5' RACE reads into MiXCR, producing one record per CDR3 protein. The sample has 700,000 to 950,000 distinct CDR3 sequences, roughly 44% seen once; the top ten hold 20% to 25%. Sequenced sample: blood. These receptors came from a woman between 55 and 75 years old in good health.

This clonotype was seen more than once but under ten times. The rearrangement uses TRBV5-1 and TRBJ2-6; 10 bases are a match to TRBD2. The CDR3 sequence is 18 residues long. The J segment lost 0 bases and the V segment lost 5 bases, leaving 8 bases of the junction unmatched. In germline, CDR1 is SGHRS, CDR2 YFSETQ. CDR3 nucleotides: TGCGCCAGCAGAACCGGGACTAGCGTGAGCTCTGGGGCCAACGTCCTGACTTTC. The encoded protein is CASRTGTSVSSGANVLTF.

This clonotype was counted only a few times. The chain uses TRBV9 and TRBJ2-5; D perhaps matches TRBD1 (6 bases). V was trimmed by 4 bases and J by 10 bases, leaving 17 bases between them. The CDR3 runs 13 residues. Germline CDR1 and CDR2: SGDLS and YYNGEE. The chain's CDR3 is CASSQGTDHDQYF. CDR3 in DNA: TGTGCCAGCAGCCAGGGGACCGATCATGACCAGTACTTC.

A note on this clonotype: The junction does not match germline at one end; this may be a read error. The rearrangement uses TRBV3-1 and TRBJ1-1; no definite D call. The CDR3 sequence is 15 residues long. Germline loops: CDR1 LGHDT, CDR2 YNNKEL (reference sequence). In DNA form, the CDR3 reads TGTGCCGGCAGCCAAGAACTGGGAATCGACACTGAAGCTTTCTTT. Its translation: CAGSQELGIDTEAFF.

The chain uses TRBV12-3 or TRBV12-4 and TRBJ2-3, with D hard to call. The CDR3 is 9 amino acids. Between the trimmed V and J ends, which lost 11 bases and 6 bases, there was a span of 6 bases. As DNA, the CDR3 is TGTGCCGCCGGGGATACGCAGTATTTT. Translating it yields CAAGDTQYF.

The CDR3 spells CASARTVGSEQYF. As DNA, the CDR3 is TGTGCCAGCGCCCGAACCGTGGGGAGCGAGCAGTACTTC. The chain joins TRBV6-2 or TRBV6-3 to TRBJ2-7, with D tentatively TRBD2 (5 bases). V lost 8 bases and J 6 bases, leaving 17 bases between the germline ends. This CDR3 spans 13 amino acids. Germline CDR1 MNHEY, CDR2 SVGEGT.

This CDR3 is CAAGLAGTDTQYF. In DNA, the CDR3 is TGTGCCGCGGGACTAGCAGGCACAGATACGCAGTATTTT. The chain links TRBV5-6 to TRBJ2-3, with 9 bases aligning to TRBD2. CDR3 size: 13 residues. Germline CDR1 and CDR2: SGHDT and YYEEEE. V was pared by 10 bases and J by 1 base, with 4 bases of the junction left unmatched.

This chain connects TRBV20-1 to TRBJ2-7; D is uncertain. Trimming removed 5 bases at V and 4 bases at J, with 12 bases between. Germline lookup yields CDR1 DFQATT and CDR2 SNEGSKA (reference sequence). This CDR3 has 12 amino acids. For the CDR3, the DNA is TGCAGTGCTGCGGCCCGTCCGTACGAGCAGTACTTC. Its translation is CSAAARPYEQYF.

This chain uses TRBV3-1 with TRBJ1-2, with a weak D call TRBD1 (5 bases). This CDR3 spans 16 amino acids. V dropped 1 base and J dropped 0 bases, with 12 bases sitting between them. Germline loops: CDR1 LGHDT, CDR2 YNNKEL (reference sequence). The CDR3, as DNA: TGTGCCAGCAGCCAAGGAGGGGACGGACCTAACTATGGCTACACCTTC. Translating gives CASSQGGDGPNYGYTF.

The chain employs TRBV2 and TRBJ2-3; no clear D gene. V dropped 9 bases and J dropped 7 bases, with 17 bases sitting between them. The CDR3 loop spans 13 amino acids. The germline CDR1 and CDR2 sequences are SNHLY and FYNNEI. CDR3 residues: CARSSGGENTQYF. The CDR3 region has the DNA TGTGCCAGGTCCTCGGGCGGAGAGAATACGCAGTATTTT.

This clonotype showed up many times. The rearrangement links TRBV5-1 to TRBJ2-3; 8 bases line up with TRBD1. Germline V gene sequence: CDR1 SGHRS, CDR2 YFSETQ. This CDR3 contains 15 residues. The V gene end was trimmed by 3 bases and the J gene end by 5 bases; junction bases not matched to a gene: 8. The DNA of the CDR3 is TGCGCCAGCAGCTCACGGCCAGGGGGCAGAGATACGCAGTATTTT. Encoded protein: CASSSRPGGRDTQYF.

CDR3 sequence reads: CSVETQVSPFEQYF. DNA for the CDR3: TGCAGCGTTGAAACCCAAGTATCTCCTTTCGAGCAGTACTTC. J is TRBJ2-7 and V is TRBV29-1, with no clear D. The V gene's germline CDR1 is SQVTM and CDR2 ANQGSEA. The CDR3 length is 14 residues. V was shortened by 2 bases and J by 6 bases, with 17 bases between the two germline ends.

The CDR3 DNA is TGTGCCAGCAGCTTAGTCGGGTGGGGGGGGAACACAGATACGCAGTATTTT. Its translation: CASSLVGWGGNTDTQYF. This chain uses TRBV7-2 with TRBJ2-3, with 7 positions matching TRBD2. CDR1 and CDR2 from the germline V gene are SGHTA and FQGNSA. With V trimmed by 1 base and J by 2 bases, 9 bases remained unmatched. This CDR3 is 17 amino acids long.

With respect to this clonotype: Given a much more abundant clone one base away, this may be a read error. This rearrangement joins TRBV20-1 to TRBJ2-7, with 8 bases lining up with TRBD1. Trimming took 3 bases from V and 4 from J; bases not matched to a gene: 8. This CDR3 region has 14 residues. Germline V gene lookup returns CDR1 DFQATT and CDR2 SNEGSKA (reference sequence). The CDR3 loop reads CSARARQGMYEQYF. CDR3 DNA sequence: TGCAGTGCTAGGGCGCGACAGGGGATGTACGAGCAGTACTTC.

This clonotype was counted a few times. The genes are TRBV6-2 or TRBV6-3 and TRBJ1-2; D gene unclear. The CDR3 is 10 residues long. Germline-derived CDR1 and CDR2 are MNHEY and SVGEGT. V gave up 6 bases and J gave up 8 bases, with 7 bases separating them. The CDR3 here is CASSRDGYTF. CDR3 nucleotide sequence: TGTGCCAGCAGCCGCGACGGCTACACCTTC.

There are many counts of this clonotype. The chain carries TRBV5-1 and TRBJ2-1, with D possibly matching TRBD1 (6 bases). V was cut by 4 bases and J by 4 bases, with 21 bases left in between. Germline CDR1 reads SGHRS; CDR2 reads YFSETQ. The CDR3 runs 17 residues. The CDR3 DNA sequence: TGCGCCAGCAGCCGAACCTTCTACAGGGCCGGATACAATGAGCAGTTCTTC. Translating it yields CASSRTFYRAGYNEQFF.

This clonotype has only a few counts. This chain joins TRBV29-1 and TRBJ2-3, with 8 bases that match TRBD1. This CDR3 is built from 15 residues. The J segment lost 5 bases and the V segment lost 4 bases, leaving 11 bases of the junction unmatched. CDR1 and CDR2 from the germline V gene are SQVTM and ANQGSEA. CDR3 DNA: TGCAGCGTTGCACCCCAGGGGGCCGTAGGAGATACGCAGTATTTT. Translation gives CSVAPQGAVGDTQYF.